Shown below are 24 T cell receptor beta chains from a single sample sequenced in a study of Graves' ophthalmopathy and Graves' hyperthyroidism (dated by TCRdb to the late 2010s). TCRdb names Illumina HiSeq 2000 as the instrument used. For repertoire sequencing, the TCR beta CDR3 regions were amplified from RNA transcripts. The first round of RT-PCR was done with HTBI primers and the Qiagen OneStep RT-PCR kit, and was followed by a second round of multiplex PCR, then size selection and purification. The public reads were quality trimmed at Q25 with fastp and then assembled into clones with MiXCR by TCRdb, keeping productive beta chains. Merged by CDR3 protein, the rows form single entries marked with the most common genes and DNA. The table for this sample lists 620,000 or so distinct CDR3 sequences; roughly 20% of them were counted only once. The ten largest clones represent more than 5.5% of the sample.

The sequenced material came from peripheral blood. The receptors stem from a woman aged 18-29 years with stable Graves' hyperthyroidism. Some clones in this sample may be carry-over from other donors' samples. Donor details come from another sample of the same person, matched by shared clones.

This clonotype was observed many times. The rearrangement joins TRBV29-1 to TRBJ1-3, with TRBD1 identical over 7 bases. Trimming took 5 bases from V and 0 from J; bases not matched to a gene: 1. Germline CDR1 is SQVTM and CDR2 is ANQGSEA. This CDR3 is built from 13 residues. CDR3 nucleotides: TGCAGCGTTTGGGACAGCTCTGGAAACACCATATATTTT. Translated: CSVWDSSGNTIYF.

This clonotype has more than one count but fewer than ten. CDR3 loop: CASSPTGGTYTEAFF. The CDR3 region has the DNA TGTGCCAGCTCACCCACAGGGGGGACCTACACTGAAGCTTTCTTT. The chain carries TRBV18 and TRBJ1-1; 8 nucleotides match TRBD1. Germline-derived CDR1 and CDR2 are KGHSH and LQKENI. This CDR3 is 15 amino acids long. The junction had 6 bases not matched to a gene; V was cut back by 3 bases and J by 3 bases.

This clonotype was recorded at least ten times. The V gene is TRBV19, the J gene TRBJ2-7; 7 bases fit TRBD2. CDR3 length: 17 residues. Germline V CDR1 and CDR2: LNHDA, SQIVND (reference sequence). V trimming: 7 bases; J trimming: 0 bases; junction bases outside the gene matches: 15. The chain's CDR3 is CASTPTGQGGNSYEQYF. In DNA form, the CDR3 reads TGTGCCAGTACTCCAACCGGGCAGGGAGGGAACTCCTACGAGCAGTACTTC.

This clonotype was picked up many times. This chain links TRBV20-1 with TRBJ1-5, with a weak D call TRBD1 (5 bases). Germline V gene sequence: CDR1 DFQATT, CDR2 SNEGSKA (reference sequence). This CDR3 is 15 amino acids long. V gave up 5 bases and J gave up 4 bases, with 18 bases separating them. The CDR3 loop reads CSARRAPRGNQPQHF. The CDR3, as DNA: TGCAGTGCTCGCCGCGCCCCGAGGGGAAATCAGCCCCAGCATTTT.

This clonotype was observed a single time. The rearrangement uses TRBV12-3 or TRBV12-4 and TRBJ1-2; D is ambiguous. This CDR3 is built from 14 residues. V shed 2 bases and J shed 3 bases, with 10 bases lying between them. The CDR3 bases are TGTGCCAGCAGTTTATCATTTAGTCACTATGGCTACACCTTC. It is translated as CASSLSFSHYGYTF.

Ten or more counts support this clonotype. CDR3 residues: CSATRHGTSGKNIQYF. DNA for the CDR3: TGCAGTGCCACCCGGCACGGGACTAGCGGAAAAAACATTCAGTACTTC. The chain couples TRBV20-1 to TRBJ2-4; TRBD2 aligns across 11 bases. The CDR3 extends over 16 amino acids. Germline V CDR1 and CDR2: DFQATT, SNEGSKA (reference sequence). Trimming at V came to 6 bases and at J to 4 bases, leaving 11 bases not matched to a gene.

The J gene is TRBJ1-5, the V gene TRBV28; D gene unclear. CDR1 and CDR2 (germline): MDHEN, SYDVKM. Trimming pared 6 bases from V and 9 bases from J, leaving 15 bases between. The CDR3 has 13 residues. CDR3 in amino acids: CASSRAPTRPQHF. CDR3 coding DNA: TGTGCCAGCAGCCGAGCACCGACGAGGCCCCAGCATTTT.

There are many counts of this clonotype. Here the CDR3 reads CASSMLTGRGTGELFF. CDR3 DNA sequence: TGTGCCAGTAGTATGTTGACAGGTCGTGGCACCGGGGAGCTGTTTTTT. The chain carries TRBV19 and TRBJ2-2; D perhaps matches TRBD1 (6 bases). V dropped 3 bases and J dropped 4 bases, with 15 bases sitting between them. The CDR3 spans 16 residues. Germline lookup yields CDR1 LNHDA and CDR2 SQIVND (reference sequence).

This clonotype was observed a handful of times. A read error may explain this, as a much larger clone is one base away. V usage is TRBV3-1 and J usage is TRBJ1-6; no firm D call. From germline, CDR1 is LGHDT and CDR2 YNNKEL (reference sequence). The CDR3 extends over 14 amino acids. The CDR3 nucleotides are TGTGCCAGCAGCCTCGGGAGTCCCAATTCACACCTCCACTTT. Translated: CASSLGSPNSHLHF.

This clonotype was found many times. The CDR3 region is CASSYDVDVRVYGYTF. CDR3 coding DNA: TGTGCCAGCAGTTACGATGTGGACGTGCGTGTCTATGGCTACACCTTC. The chain joins TRBV6-5 to TRBJ1-2; D gene ambiguous. The germline V gene encodes CDR1 MNHEY and CDR2 SVGAGI. CDR3 size: 16 residues. The V end lost 2 bases, the J end lost 4 bases, and 17 bases lay between the germline ends.

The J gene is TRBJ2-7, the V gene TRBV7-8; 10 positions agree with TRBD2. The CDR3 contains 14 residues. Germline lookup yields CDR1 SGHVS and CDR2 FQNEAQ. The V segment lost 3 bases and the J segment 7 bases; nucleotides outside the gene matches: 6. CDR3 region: CASSFVAGGREQYF. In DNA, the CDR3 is TGTGCCAGCAGCTTCGTAGCGGGAGGTAGGGAGCAGTACTTC. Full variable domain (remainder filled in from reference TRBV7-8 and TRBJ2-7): GAGVSQSPRYKVAKRGQDVALRCDPISGHVSLFWYQQALGQGPEFLTYFQNEAQLDKSGLPSDRFFAERPEGSVSTLKIQRTQQEDSAVYLCASSFVAGGREQYFGPGTRLTVT.

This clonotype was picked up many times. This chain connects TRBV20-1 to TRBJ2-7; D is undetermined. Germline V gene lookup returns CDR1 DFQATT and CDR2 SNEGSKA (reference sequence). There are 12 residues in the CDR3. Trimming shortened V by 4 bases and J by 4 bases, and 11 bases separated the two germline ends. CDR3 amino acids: CSATDLQYEQYF. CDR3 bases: TGCAGTGCTACCGACCTCCAATACGAGCAGTACTTC.

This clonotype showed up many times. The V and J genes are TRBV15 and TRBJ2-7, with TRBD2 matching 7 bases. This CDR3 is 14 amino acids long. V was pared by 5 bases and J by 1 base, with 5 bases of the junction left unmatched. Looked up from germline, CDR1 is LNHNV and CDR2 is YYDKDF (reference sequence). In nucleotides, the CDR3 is TGTGCCACCAGCCTCCAGGGAGGGTCCTACGAGCAGTACTTC. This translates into CATSLQGGSYEQYF.

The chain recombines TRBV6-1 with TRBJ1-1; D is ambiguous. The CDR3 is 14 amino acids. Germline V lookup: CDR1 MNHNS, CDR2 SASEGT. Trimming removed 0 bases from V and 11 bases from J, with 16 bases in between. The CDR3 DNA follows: TGTGCCAGCAGTGAAGCGCGTGGTGGCAGGAGGGCTTTCTTT. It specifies CASSEARGGRRAFF.

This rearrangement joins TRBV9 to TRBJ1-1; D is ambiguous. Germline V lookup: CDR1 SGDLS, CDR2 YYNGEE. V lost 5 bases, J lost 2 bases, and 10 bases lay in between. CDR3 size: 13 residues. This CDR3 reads CASSGAGNTEAFF. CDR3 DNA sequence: TGTGCCAGCAGTGGAGCCGGAAACACTGAAGCTTTCTTT.

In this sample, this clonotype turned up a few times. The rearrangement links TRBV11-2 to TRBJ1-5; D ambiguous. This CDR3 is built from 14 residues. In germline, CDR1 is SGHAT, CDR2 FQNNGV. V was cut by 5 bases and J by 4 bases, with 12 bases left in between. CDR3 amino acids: CASSQTQRNQPQHF. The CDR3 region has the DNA TGTGCCAGCAGCCAGACCCAACGGAATCAGCCCCAGCATTTT.

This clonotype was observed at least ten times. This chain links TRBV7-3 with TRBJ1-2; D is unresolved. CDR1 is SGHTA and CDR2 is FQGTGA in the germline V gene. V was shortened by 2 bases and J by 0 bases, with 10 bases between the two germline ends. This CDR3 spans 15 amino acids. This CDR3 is CASSLEYSSNYGYTF. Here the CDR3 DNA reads TGTGCCAGCAGCTTAGAGTACAGTTCTAACTATGGCTACACCTTC.

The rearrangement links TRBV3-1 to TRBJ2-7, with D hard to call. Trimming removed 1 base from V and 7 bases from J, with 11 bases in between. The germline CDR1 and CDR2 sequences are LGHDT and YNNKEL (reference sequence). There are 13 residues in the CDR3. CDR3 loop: CASSQVGPWEQYF. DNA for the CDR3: TGTGCCAGCAGCCAAGTCGGGCCTTGGGAGCAGTACTTC.

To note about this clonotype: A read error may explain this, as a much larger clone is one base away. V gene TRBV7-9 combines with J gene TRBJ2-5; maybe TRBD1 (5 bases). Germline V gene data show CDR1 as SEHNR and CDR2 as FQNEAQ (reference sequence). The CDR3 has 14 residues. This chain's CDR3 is CASSLVDSKETKYF. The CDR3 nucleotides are TGTGCCAGCAGCTTAGTTGACAGTAAAGAGACCAAGTACTTC.

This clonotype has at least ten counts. DNA of the CDR3: TGTGCCAGCAGTCGGGACAGGGGCTCCAATCAGCCCCAGCATTTT. Protein sequence: CASSRDRGSNQPQHF. This chain uses TRBV28 with TRBJ1-5; 10 bases align to TRBD1. Germline loops: CDR1 MDHEN, CDR2 SYDVKM. CDR3 size: 15 residues. Germline trimming cut 5 bases from V and 3 bases from J; bases unmatched to any gene: 4.

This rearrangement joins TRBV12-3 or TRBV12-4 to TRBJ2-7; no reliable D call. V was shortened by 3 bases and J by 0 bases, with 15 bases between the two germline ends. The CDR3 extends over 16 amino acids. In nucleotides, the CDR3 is TGTGCCAGCAGTTTGGGTCCCCAGGATAGCTCCTACGAGCAGTACTTC. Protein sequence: CASSLGPQDSSYEQYF.

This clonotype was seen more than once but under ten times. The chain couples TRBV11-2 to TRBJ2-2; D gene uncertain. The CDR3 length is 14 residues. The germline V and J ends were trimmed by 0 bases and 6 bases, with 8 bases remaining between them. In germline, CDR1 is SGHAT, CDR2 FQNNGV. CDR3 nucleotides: TGTGCCAGCAGCTTAGACAGGTTCGCCGGGGAGCTGTTTTTT. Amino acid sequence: CASSLDRFAGELFF.

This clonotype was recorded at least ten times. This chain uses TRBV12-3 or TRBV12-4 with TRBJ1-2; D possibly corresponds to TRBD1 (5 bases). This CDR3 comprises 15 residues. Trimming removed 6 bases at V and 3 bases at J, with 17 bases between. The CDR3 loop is CASSLTRGSDYGYTF. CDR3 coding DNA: TGTGCCAGCAGCTTAACCCGGGGCTCAGACTATGGCTACACCTTC.

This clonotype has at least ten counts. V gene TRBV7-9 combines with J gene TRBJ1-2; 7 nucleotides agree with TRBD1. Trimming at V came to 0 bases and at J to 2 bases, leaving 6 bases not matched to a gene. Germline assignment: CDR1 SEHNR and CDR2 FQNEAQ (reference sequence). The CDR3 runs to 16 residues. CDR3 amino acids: CASSLAGGTINYGYTF. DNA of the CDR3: TGTGCCAGCAGCTTAGCAGGGGGCACGATAAACTATGGCTACACCTTC. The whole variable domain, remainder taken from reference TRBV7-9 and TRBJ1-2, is DTGVSQNPRHKITKRGQNVTFRCDPISEHNRLYWYRQTLGQGPEFLTYFQNEAQLEKSRLLSDRFSAERPKGSFSTLEIQRTEQGDSAMYLCASSLAGGTINYGYTFGSGTRLTVV.